One sample yielded the 18 T cell receptor beta chains listed below, sequenced in a study of T cell responses to AZD1222 COVID-19 vaccine (dated by TCRdb to the early 2020s). Taken with the paper, the label for time point translates to: baseline before first vaccination. The library was generated by the immunoSEQ multiplex PCR assay. TCRdb limited this immuneACCESS table to in-frame rearrangements with V and J called. A share of clones is missing; checked studies link under half to unresolved V genes, and the rest is unexplained. The sample yields more than 150,000 clones; about nine tenths were counted once. Clones ranked in the top ten supply around 5.8% of the sample. The sample here was peripheral blood, taken on day 0 of AZD1222 vaccination. The receptors here all came from an adult in good health.

This rearrangement joins TRBV7-2 to TRBJ2-1; D is uncertain. Trimming left V 8 bases short and J 7 bases short, with 15 bases between. Germline CDR1 and CDR2: SGHTA and FQGNSA. The CDR3 is 13 residues long. This CDR3 reads CASRPILPNEQFF. CDR3 in DNA: TGTGCCAGCCGCCCGATTTTGCCTAATGAGCAGTTCTTC.

This chain joins TRBV2 and TRBJ1-2, with unresolved D. V lost 4 bases and J 3 bases, leaving 9 bases between the germline ends. CDR3 length: 13 amino acids. The germline V gene encodes CDR1 SNHLY and CDR2 FYNNEI. The CDR3 reads CASSGEVHYGYTF. The CDR3 DNA follows: TGTGCCAGCAGTGGGGAAGTACACTATGGCTACACCTTC.

The CDR3 sequence: CASSLVGAQGYTF. CDR3 in DNA: TGTGCCAGCAGTTTAGTAGGGGCGCAGGGCTACACCTTC. The rearrangement joins TRBV28 to TRBJ1-2; possibly TRBD1 for D (5 bases). CDR3 size: 13 residues. Germline CDR1 and CDR2: MDHEN and SYDVKM. V was pared by 2 bases and J by 8 bases, with 12 bases between.

CDR3 in DNA: TGTGCCAGGGGGAAGGCGGGGGAAAAACTGTTTTTT. As protein: CARGKAGEKLFF. The J gene is TRBJ1-4, the V gene TRBV2, with no clear D. The CDR3 spans 12 residues. The V end was cut by 9 bases, the J end by 8 bases, with 13 bases between. In germline, CDR1 is SNHLY, CDR2 FYNNEI.

This clone occurred once. The rearrangement links TRBV7-3 to TRBJ2-7; TRBD2 agrees at 8 bases. J lost 6 bases, V lost 0 bases, and 7 bases had no gene match. CDR3 length equals 15 residues. Per the germline V gene, CDR1 is SGHTA and CDR2 is FQGTGA. The CDR3 bases are TGTGCCAGCAGCTTAACCCAGGTCGGGAGGGCCGAGCAGTACTTC. Amino acids: CASSLTQVGRAEQYF.

This clone showed up just a few times. The chain links TRBV19 to TRBJ2-2, with no clear D. This CDR3 is built from 14 residues. Germline CDR1 reads LNHDA; CDR2 reads SQIVND (reference sequence). Trimming removed 10 bases at V and 4 bases at J, with 16 bases between. Here the CDR3 DNA reads TGTGCCACCGCCTACACAACAAGCACCGGGGAGCTGTTTTTT. It translates to CATAYTTSTGELFF.

The chain joins TRBV7-2 to TRBJ2-5; TRBD2 matches at 9 bases. Germline assignment: CDR1 SGHTA and CDR2 FQGNSA. Trimming at V came to 1 base and at J to 0 bases, leaving 6 bases not matched to a gene. CDR3 size: 17 residues. The CDR3 loop is CASSLGGAGGYQETQYF. CDR3 in DNA: TGTGCCAGCAGCTTAGGGGGAGCGGGGGGATACCAAGAGACCCAGTACTTC.

A note on this clone: This same CDR3 is encoded by further DNA sequences in the sample. The chain links TRBV28 to TRBJ1-5; no clear D. CDR1 is MDHEN, CDR2 SYDVKM, per germline. Trimming cost V 5 bases and J 4 bases, with 12 bases left between them. The CDR3 covers 14 residues. CDR3 in DNA: TGTGCCAGCAGTATGGTCTCTCATAATCAGCCCCAGCATTTT. This codes for CASSMVSHNQPQHF.

The chain uses TRBV9 and TRBJ1-4; no reliable D call. Trimming shortened V by 4 bases and J by 7 bases, and 17 bases separated the two germline ends. Germline CDR1 and CDR2: SGDLS and YYNGEE. The CDR3 contains 15 residues. The CDR3 bases are TGTGCCAGCAGCCCCGACGGCGGGGTGGTTGAAAAACTGTTTTTT. Its translation: CASSPDGGVVEKLFF.

This clone came up once. The chain employs TRBV3-1 (or the pseudogene TRBV3-2) and TRBJ1-2; D not certain. CDR1 and CDR2 (germline): LGHDT, YNNKEL (reference sequence). Between the trimmed V and J ends, which lost 3 bases and 4 bases, there was a span of 9 bases. This CDR3 is 13 amino acids long. The chain's CDR3 is CASSQTDTYGYTF. DNA of the CDR3: TGTGCCAGCAGCCAGACCGACACCTATGGCTACACCTTC.

The gene calls are TRBV30 and TRBJ2-3, with D hard to call. Trimming left V 0 bases short and J 1 base short, with 8 bases between. Germline CDR1 and CDR2: GTSNPN and SVGIG (reference sequence). The CDR3 is made up of 14 amino acids. CDR3 sequence: CAWSVRSGTDTQYF. CDR3 sequence (DNA): TGTGCCTGGAGTGTACGGAGTGGCACAGATACGCAGTATTTT.

This rearrangement joins TRBV6-4 to TRBJ1-2; 7 bases are shared with TRBD1. The V segment lost 5 bases and the J segment 4 bases; nucleotides outside the gene matches: 10. The CDR3 totals 15 residues. Germline values: CDR1 MRHNA, CDR2 SNTAGT. CDR3 bases: TGTGCCAGCAGTCTAGGGGACAGCGAAGCCTATGGCTACACCTTC. As protein: CASSLGDSEAYGYTF.

The J gene is TRBJ1-2, the V gene TRBV7-9; D may be TRBD1 (5 bases). The CDR3 covers 18 residues. Germline CDR1 is SEHNR and CDR2 is FQNEAQ (reference sequence). The V and J ends lost 2 bases and 4 bases respectively, with 23 bases between them. Written as DNA, the CDR3 is TGTGCCAGCAGCTTATCGACCTATTCTCAGGGTCCTTCCTATGGCTACACCTTC. This gives the protein CASSLSTYSQGPSYGYTF. Complete variable domain (other parts from reference TRBV7-9 and TRBJ1-2): DTGVSQNPRHKITKRGQNVTFRCDPISEHNRLYWYRQTLGQGPEFLTYFQNEAQLEKSRLLSDRFSAERPKGSFSTLEIQRTEQGDSAMYLCASSLSTYSQGPSYGYTFGSGTRLTVV.

The chain couples TRBV29-1 to TRBJ1-2; 10 bases agree with TRBD1. Per germline, CDR1 SQVTM and CDR2 ANQGSEA. This CDR3 contains 14 residues. Trimming at V came to 5 bases and at J to 7 bases, leaving 10 bases not matched to a gene. The CDR3 spells CSVRSGQGVIGYTF. In DNA, the CDR3 is TGCAGCGTTCGCAGCGGACAGGGGGTTATTGGCTACACCTTC.

The V call is TRBV2, the J call TRBJ1-6; D not resolved. Germline V gene lookup returns CDR1 SNHLY and CDR2 FYNNEI. CDR3 length: 12 amino acids. Between the trimmed V and J ends, which lost 6 bases and 6 bases, there was a span of 6 bases. DNA of the CDR3: TGTGCCAGCAGGTTCACTAATTCACCCCTCCACTTT. Translation: CASRFTNSPLHF. The whole variable domain, filled in from reference TRBV2 and TRBJ1-6, reads EPEVTQTPSHQVTQMGQEVILRCVPISNHLYFYWYRQILGQKVEFLVSFYNNEISEKSEIFDDQFSVERPDGSNFTLKIRSTKLEDSAMYFCASRFTNSPLHFGNGTRLTVT.

The chain couples TRBV3-1 (or the pseudogene TRBV3-2) to TRBJ1-4, with D unclear. The CDR3 consists of 16 residues. V lost 4 bases to trimming and J lost 3 bases, with 15 bases between them. From germline, CDR1 is LGHDT and CDR2 YNNKEL (reference sequence). CDR3 in amino acids: CASSLPMTGSNEKLFF. The CDR3 coding sequence is TGTGCCAGCAGCCTCCCCATGACGGGGTCTAATGAAAAACTGTTTTTT.

The chain combines TRBV5-4 with TRBJ2-7; 11 bases align to TRBD1. Germline V gene lookup returns CDR1 SGHNT and CDR2 YYREEE (reference sequence). CDR3 length: 15 amino acids. The V segment lost 2 bases and the J segment 4 bases; nucleotides outside the gene matches: 5. The DNA for the CDR3 is TGTGCCAGCAGCTTCGGCGGGACAGGGGGTTACGAGCAGTACTTC. It is translated as CASSFGGTGGYEQYF.

The V call is TRBV4-2, the J call TRBJ2-5; TRBD1 matches 8 bases. The CDR3 totals 14 residues. Germline values: CDR1 LGHNA, CDR2 YNFKEQ. Trimming at V came to 1 base and at J to 4 bases, leaving 2 bases not matched to a gene. Written as DNA, the CDR3 is TGTGCCAGCAGCCAAGGGACAGGGCGAGAGACCCAGTACTTC. Protein sequence: CASSQGTGRETQYF.